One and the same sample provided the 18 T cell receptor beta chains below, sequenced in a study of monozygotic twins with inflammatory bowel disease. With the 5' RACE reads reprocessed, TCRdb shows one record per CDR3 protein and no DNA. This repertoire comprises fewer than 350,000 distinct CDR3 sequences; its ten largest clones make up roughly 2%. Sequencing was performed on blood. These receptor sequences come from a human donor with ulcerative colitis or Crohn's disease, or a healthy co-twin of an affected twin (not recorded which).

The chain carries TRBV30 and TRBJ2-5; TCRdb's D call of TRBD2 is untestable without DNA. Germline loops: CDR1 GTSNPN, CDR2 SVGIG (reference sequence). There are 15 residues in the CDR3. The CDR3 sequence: CAWSVRLAGGETQYF.

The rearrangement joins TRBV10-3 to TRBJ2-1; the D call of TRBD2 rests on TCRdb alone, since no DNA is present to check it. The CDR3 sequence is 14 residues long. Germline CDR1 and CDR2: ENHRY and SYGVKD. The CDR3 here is CASGGGGRNNEQFF.

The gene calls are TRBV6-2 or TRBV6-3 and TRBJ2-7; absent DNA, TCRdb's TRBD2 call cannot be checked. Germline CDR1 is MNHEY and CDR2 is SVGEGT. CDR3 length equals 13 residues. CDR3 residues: CATMGGYSYEQYF.

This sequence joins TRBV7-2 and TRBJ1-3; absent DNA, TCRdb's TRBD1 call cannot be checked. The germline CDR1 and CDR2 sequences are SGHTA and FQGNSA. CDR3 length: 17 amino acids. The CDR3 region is CASSSPSIGQEGNTIYF.

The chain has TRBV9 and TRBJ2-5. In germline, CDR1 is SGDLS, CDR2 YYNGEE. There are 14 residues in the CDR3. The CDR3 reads CASSVSLNQETQYF.

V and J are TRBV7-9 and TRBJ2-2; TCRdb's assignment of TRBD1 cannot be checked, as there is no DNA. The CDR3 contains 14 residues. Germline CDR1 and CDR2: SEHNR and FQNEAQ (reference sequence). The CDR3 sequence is CASSTTGNTGELFF.

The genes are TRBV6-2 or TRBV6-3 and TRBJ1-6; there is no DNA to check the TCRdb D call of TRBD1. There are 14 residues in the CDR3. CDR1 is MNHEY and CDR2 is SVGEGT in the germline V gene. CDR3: CASTTTGENSPLHF.

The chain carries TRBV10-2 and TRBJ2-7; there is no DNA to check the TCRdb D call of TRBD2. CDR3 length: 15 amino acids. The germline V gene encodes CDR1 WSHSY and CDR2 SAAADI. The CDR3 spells CASTRDSSPSYEQYF.

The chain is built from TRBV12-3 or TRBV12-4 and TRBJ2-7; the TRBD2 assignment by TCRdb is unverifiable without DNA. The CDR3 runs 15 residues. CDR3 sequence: CASSFFGTSSYEQYF.

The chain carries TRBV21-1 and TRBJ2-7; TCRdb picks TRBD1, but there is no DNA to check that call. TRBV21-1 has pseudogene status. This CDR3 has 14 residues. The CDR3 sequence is CANPMGTPAYEQYF.

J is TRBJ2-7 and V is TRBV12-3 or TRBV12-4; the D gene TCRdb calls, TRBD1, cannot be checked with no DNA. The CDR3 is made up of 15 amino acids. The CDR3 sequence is CASSSQGYRGYEQYF.

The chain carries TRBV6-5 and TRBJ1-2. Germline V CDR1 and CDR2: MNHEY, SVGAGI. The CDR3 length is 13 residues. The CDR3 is CASSYPGRYGYTF.

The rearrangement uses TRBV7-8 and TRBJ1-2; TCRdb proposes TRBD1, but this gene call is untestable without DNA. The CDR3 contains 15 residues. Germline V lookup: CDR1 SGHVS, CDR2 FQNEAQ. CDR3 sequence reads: CASSLRRGGDYGYTF.

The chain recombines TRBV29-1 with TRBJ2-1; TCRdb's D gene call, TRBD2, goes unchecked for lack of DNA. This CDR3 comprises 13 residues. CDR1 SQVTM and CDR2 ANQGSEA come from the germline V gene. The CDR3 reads CSVSGLSYNEQFF.

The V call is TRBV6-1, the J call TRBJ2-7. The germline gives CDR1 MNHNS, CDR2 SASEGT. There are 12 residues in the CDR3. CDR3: CASALASYEQYF.

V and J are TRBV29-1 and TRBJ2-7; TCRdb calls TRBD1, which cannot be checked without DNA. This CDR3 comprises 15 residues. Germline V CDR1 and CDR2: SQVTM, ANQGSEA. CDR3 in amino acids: CSVEGGQGGSYEQYF.

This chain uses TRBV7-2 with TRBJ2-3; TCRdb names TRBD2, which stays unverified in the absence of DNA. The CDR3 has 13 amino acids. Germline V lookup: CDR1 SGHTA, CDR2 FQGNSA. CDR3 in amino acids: CASSLRLPDTQYF.

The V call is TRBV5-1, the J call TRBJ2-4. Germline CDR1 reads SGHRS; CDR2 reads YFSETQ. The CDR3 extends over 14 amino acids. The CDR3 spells CASSPELGKNIQYF.